This entry concerns a single TCR beta chain. Its cognate antigen is unknown. Libraries were prepared by immunoSEQ multiplex PCR; TCRdb keeps only in-frame clonotypes and omits some of them. This sample has approximately 65,000 clones, with roughly 88% found just once. Germline assignment: CDR1 SGHAT and CDR2 FQNNGV. The CDR3 extends over 18 amino acids. V lost 2 bases and J 0 bases, leaving 17 bases between the germline ends. This entry is derived from a study of stem cell transplantation in POMP-related autoinflammatory disease. About the research overall: Pre-transplant patients had naive-skewed CD4+ T cells and few CD8+ T cells.

Regarding the study as a whole: Patients with PRAID showed a restricted number of unique TRB V-J gene pairings.

V usage is TRBV11-2 and J usage is TRBJ1-3; D is unclear. This receptor was identified in a human patient with POMP-related autoinflammation and immune dysregulation (PRAID). Some of the T cells might come from the graft donor. The specimen was CD4+ T cells from PBMCs, collected after stem cell transplantation. CDR3 nucleotides: TGTGCCAGCAGCTTACCCCCCGTGGAGTCGGGCTCTGGAAACACCATATATTTT. It yields the protein CASSLPPVESGSGNTIYF.